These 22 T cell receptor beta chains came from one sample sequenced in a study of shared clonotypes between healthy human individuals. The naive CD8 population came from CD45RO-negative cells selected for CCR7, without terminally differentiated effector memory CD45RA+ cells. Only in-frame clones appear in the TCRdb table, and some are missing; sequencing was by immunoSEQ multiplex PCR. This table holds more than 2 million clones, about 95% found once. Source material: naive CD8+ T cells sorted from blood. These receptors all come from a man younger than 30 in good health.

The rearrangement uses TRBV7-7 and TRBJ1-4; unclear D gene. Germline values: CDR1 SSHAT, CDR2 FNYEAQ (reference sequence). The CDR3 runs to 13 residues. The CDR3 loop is CASPTVLNEKLFF. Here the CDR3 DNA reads TGTGCTAGCCCCACAGTTTTGAATGAAAAACTGTTTTTT. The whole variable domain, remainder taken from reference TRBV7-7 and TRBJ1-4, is GAGVSQSPRYKVTKRGQDVTLRCDPISSHATLYWYQQALGQGPEFLTYFNYEAQPDKSGLPSDRFSAERPEGSISTLTIQRTEQRDSAMYRCASPTVLNEKLFFGSGTQLSVL.

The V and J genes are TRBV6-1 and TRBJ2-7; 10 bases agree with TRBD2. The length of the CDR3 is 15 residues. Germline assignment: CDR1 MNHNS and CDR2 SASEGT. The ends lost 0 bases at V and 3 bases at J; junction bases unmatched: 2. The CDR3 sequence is CASSEAPSGSYEQYF. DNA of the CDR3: TGTGCCAGCAGTGAAGCGCCTAGCGGGAGCTACGAGCAGTACTTC.

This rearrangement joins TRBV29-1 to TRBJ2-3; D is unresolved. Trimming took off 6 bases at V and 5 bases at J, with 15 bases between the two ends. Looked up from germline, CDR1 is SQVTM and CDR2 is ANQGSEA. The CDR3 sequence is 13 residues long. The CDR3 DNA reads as TGCAGCGTATACATGGTTATGGGAGATACGCAGTATTTT. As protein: CSVYMVMGDTQYF.

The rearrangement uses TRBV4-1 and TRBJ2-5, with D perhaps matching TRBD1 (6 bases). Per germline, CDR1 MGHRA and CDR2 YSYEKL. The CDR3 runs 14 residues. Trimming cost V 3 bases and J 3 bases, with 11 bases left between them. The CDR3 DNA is TGCGCCAGCAGCCAGGGGGCATACGAAGAGACCCAGTACTTC. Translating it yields CASSQGAYEETQYF.

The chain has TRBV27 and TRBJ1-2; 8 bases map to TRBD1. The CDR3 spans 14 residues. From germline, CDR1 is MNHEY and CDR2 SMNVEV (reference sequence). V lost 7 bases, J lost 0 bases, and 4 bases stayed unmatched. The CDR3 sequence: CASTATGANYGYTF. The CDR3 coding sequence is TGTGCCAGCACCGCGACAGGGGCTAACTATGGCTACACCTTC.

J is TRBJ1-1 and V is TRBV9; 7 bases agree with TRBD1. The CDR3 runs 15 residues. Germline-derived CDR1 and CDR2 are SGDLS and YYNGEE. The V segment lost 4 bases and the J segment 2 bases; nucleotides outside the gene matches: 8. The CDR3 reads CASSPYRGENTEAFF. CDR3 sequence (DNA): TGTGCCAGCAGCCCCTACAGGGGCGAAAACACTGAAGCTTTCTTT.

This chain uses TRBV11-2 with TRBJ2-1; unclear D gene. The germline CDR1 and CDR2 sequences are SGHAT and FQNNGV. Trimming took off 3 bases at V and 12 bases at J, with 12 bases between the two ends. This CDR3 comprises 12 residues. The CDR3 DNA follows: TGTGCCAGCAGCTTCGGACGGTGGGGGCAGTTCTTC. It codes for CASSFGRWGQFF.

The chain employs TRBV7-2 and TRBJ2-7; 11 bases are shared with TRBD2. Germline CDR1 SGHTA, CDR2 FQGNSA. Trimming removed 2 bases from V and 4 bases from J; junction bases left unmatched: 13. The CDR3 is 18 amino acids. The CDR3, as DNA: TGTGCCAGCAGCTTATCGGGACTAGCGGACCCCCTAGTATACGAGCAGTACTTC. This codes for CASSLSGLADPLVYEQYF.

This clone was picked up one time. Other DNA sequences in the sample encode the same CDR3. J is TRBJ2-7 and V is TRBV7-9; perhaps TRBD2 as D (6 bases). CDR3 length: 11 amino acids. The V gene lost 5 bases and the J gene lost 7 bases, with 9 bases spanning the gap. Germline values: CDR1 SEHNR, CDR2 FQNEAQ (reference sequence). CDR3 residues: CASSPGGEQYF. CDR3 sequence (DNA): TGTGCCAGCAGCCCTGGGGGGGAGCAGTACTTC.

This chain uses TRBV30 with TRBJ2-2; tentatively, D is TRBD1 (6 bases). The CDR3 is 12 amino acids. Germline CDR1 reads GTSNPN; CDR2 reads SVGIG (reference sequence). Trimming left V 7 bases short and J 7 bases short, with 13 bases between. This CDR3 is CASGAVIGELFF. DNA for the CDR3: TGTGCCTCAGGGGCTGTTATCGGGGAGCTGTTTTTT.

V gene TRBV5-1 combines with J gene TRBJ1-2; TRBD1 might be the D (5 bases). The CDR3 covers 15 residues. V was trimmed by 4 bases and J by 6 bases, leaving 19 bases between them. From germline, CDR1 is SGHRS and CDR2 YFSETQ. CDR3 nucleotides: TGCGCCAGCAGCCCCATGGGAGGGGCTGGGCATGGCTACACCTTC. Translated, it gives CASSPMGGAGHGYTF.

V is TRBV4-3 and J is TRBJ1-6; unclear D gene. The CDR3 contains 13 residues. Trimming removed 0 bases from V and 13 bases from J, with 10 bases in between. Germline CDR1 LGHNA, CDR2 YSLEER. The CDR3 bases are TGCGCCAGCAGCCAAGATCTCGCGGCGCCCCTCCACTTT. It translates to CASSQDLAAPLHF.

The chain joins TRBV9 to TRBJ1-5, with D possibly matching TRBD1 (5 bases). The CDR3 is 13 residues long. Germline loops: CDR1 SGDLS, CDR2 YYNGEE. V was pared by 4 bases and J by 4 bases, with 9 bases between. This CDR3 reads CASSLGANQPQHF. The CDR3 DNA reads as TGTGCCAGCAGCCTCGGGGCAAATCAGCCCCAGCATTTT.

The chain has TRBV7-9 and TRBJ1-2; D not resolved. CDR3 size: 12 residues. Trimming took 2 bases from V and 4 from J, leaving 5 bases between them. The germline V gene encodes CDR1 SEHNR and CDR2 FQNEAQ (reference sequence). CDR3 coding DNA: TGTGCCAGCAGCTTATTCGCCTATGGCTACACCTTC. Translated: CASSLFAYGYTF.

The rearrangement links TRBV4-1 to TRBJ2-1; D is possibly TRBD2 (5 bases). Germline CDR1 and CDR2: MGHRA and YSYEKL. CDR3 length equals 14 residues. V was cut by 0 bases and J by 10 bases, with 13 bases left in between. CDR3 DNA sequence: TGCGCCAGCAGCCAAGATGATTACCAGCGGGAGCAGTTCTTC. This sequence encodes CASSQDDYQREQFF.

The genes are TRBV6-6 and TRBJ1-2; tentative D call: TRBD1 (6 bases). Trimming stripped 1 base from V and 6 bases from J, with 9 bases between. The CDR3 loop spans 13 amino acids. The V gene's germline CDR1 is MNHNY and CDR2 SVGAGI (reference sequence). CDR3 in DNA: TGTGCCAGCAGTTACTTTTCAGGGGATGGCTACACCTTC. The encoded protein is CASSYFSGDGYTF.

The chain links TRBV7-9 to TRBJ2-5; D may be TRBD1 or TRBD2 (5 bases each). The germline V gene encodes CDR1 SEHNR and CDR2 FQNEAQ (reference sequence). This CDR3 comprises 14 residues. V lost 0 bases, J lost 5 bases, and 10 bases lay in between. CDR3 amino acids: CASSLARREETQYF. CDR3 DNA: TGTGCCAGCAGCTTAGCACGCAGGGAGGAGACCCAGTACTTC.

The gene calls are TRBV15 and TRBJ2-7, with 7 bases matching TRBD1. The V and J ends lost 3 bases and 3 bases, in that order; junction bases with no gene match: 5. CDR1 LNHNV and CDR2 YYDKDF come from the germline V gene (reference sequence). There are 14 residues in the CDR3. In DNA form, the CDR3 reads TGTGCCACCAGCAGTTCAGGGGGTGACTACGAGCAGTACTTC. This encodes CATSSSGGDYEQYF.

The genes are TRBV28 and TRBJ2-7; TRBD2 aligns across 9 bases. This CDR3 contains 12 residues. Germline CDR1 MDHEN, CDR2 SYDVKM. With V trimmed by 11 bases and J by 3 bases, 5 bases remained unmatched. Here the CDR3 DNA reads TGTGCCGGAGGACTAGCGAACTACGAGCAGTACTTC. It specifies CAGGLANYEQYF.

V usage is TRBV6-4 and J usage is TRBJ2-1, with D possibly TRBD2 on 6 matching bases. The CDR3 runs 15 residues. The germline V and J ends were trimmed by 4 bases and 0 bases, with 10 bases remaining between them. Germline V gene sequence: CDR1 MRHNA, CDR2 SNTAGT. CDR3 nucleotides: TGTGCCAGCAGTGGAACGGGAGACTCCTACAATGAGCAGTTCTTC. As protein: CASSGTGDSYNEQFF.

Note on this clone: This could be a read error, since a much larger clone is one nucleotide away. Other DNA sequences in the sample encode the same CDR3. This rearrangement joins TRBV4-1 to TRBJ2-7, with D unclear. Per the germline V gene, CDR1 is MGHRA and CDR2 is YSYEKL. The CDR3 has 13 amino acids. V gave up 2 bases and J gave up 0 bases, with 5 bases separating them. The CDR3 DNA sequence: TGCGCCAGCAGCCAATCTAGCTCCTACGAGCAGTACTTC. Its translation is CASSQSSSYEQYF.

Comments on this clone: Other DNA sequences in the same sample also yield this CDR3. The CDR3 reads CSDGDPYGYTF. CDR3 bases: TGCAGCGACGGAGATCCCTATGGCTACACCTTC. The J gene is TRBJ1-2, the V gene TRBV29-1; no clear D gene. Germline V gene sequence: CDR1 SQVTM, CDR2 ANQGSEA. The V end was cut by 7 bases, the J end by 4 bases, with 10 bases between. The length of the CDR3 is 11 residues.